This T cell receptor (beta chain) stems from a study of CD8 T cells in ankylosing spondylitis. V trimming: 4 bases; J trimming: 4 bases; junction bases outside the gene matches: 7. The germline V gene encodes CDR1 SQVTM and CDR2 ANQGSEA. The CDR3 has 14 amino acids. As the method for making TCR beta libraries, quantitative 5'-RACE with molecular barcodes was used. TCRdb reanalysed the 5' RACE reads using MiXCR and keeps one entry per CDR3 protein. The table lists 130,000 or so distinct CDR3 sequences, over 6.5% of them singletons, with more than 9% in the top ten. In its sample, this clonotype was seen many times. Its specificity is unknown. Study outcomes and limitations: Reactive arthritis synovial fluid and blood were previously reported to contain some motif variants. Significant enrichment of disease-linked clones was reported in matched ankylosing spondylitis synovial fluid.

Input material: blood, either unsorted or a sorted T cell fraction (not recorded which). The receptor was isolated from a male donor with ankylosing spondylitis or in good health (not recorded which). The chain uses TRBV29-1 and TRBJ2-3; TRBD1 agrees at 8 bases. Here the CDR3 reads CSVGTGRKADTQYF. CDR3 in DNA: TGCAGCGTTGGGACAGGGAGGAAGGCAGATACGCAGTATTTT.